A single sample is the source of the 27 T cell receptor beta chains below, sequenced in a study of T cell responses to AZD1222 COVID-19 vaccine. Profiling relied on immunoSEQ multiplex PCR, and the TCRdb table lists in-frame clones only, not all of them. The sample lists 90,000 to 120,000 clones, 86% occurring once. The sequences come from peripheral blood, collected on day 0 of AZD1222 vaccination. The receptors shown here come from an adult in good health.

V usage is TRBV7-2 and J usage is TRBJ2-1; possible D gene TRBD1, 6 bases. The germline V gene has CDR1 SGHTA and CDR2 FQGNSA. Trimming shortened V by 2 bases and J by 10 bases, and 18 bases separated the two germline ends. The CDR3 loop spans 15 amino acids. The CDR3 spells CASSLRQVETGEQFF. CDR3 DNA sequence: TGTGCCAGCAGCTTAAGACAGGTGGAGACGGGGGAGCAGTTCTTC.

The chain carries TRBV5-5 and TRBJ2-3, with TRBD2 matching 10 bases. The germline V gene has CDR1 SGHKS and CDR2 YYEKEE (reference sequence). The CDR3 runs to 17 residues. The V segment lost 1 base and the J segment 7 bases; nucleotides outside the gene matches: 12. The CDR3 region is CASSLTPASGGEYTQYF. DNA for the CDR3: TGTGCCAGCAGCTTGACACCAGCCAGCGGGGGGGAATATACGCAGTATTTT.

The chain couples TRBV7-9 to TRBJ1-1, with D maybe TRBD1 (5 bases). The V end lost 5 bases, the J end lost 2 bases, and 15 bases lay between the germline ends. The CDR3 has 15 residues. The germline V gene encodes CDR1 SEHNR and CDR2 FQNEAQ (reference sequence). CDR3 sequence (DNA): TGTGCCAGCAGCACTCGCAGGGAAGCAAACACTGAAGCTTTCTTT. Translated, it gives CASSTRREANTEAFF.

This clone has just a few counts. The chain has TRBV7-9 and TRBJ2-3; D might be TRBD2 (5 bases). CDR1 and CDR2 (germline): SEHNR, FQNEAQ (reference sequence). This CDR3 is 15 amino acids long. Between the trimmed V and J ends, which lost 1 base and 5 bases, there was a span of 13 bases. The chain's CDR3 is CASSLVRGVGDTQYF. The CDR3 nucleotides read TGTGCCAGCAGCTTAGTTCGGGGAGTGGGAGATACGCAGTATTTT.

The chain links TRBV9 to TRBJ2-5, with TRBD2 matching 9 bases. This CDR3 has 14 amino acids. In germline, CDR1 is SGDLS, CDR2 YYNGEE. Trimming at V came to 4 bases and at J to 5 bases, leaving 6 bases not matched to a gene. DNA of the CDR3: TGTGCCAGCAGCACCGCGGGAGGGCGGGAGACCCAGTACTTC. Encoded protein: CASSTAGGRETQYF.

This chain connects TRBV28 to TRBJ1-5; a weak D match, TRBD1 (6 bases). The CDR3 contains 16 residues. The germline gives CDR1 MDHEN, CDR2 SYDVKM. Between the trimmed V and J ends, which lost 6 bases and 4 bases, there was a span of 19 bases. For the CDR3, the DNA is TGTGCCAGCAGAAACAAAGGGGGACTCGCTAATCAGCCCCAGCATTTT. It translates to CASRNKGGLANQPQHF. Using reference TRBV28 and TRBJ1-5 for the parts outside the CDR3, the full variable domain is DVKVTQSSRYLVKRTGEKVFLECVQDMDHENMFWYRQDPGLGLRLIYFSYDVKMKEKGDIPEGYSVSREKKERFSLILESASTNQTSMYLCASRNKGGLANQPQHFGDGTRLSIL.

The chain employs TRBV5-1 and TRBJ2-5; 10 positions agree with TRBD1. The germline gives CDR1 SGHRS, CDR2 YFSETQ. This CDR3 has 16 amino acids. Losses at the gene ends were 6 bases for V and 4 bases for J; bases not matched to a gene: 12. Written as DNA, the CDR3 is TGCGCCAGCATTCCTGATTGGACAGGGGGTGGAGAGACCCAGTACTTC. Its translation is CASIPDWTGGGETQYF.

The CDR3, as DNA: TGCGCCAGCACCTCGGGACAGAGGAACACTGAAGCTTTCTTT. Translating gives CASTSGQRNTEAFF. The chain has TRBV23-1 and TRBJ1-1; 7 positions agree with TRBD1. TRBV23-1 is an ORF, with its function uncertain. This CDR3 comprises 14 residues. V dropped 7 bases and J dropped 1; count of bases not matched to a gene: 6.

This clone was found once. DNA of the CDR3: TGTGCCTGGAGTGTACGCAGGAACACTGAAGCTTTCTTT. Its protein product is CAWSVRRNTEAFF. This chain links TRBV30 with TRBJ1-1; D unresolved. Trimming took 0 bases from V and 1 from J, leaving 6 bases between them. Germline values: CDR1 GTSNPN, CDR2 SVGIG (reference sequence). CDR3 length equals 13 residues.

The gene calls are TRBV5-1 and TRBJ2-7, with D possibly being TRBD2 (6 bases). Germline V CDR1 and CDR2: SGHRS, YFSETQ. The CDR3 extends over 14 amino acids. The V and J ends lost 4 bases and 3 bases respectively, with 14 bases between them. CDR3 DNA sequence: TGCGCCAGCAGCCGGGGGTTAGCGAACTACGAGCAGTACTTC. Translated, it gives CASSRGLANYEQYF. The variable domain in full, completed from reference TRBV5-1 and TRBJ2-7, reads KAGVTQTPRYLIKTRGQQVTLSCSPISGHRSVSWYQQTPGQGLQFLFEYFSETQRNKGNFPGRFSGRQFSNSRSEMNVSTLELGDSALYLCASSRGLANYEQYFGPGTRLTVT.

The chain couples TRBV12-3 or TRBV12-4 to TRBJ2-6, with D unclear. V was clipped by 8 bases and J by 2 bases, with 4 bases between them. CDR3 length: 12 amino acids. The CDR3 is CASWPGANVLTF. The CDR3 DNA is TGTGCCAGCTGGCCTGGGGCCAACGTCCTGACTTTC.

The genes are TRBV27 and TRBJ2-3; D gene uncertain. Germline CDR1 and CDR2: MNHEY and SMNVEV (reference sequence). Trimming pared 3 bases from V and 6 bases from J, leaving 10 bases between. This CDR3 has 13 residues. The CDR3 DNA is TGTGCCAGCAGTTTCACAGAGGATGATACGCAGTATTTT. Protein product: CASSFTEDDTQYF.

CDR3 protein: CSVEPPSGGLQETQYF. The CDR3 nucleotides are TGCAGCGTTGAGCCCCCTAGCGGGGGGTTGCAAGAGACCCAGTACTTC. The rearrangement joins TRBV29-1 to TRBJ2-5; the match to TRBD2 covers 11 bases. There are 16 residues in the CDR3. V lost 3 bases and J lost 2; bases outside the gene matches: 8. Germline V gene lookup returns CDR1 SQVTM and CDR2 ANQGSEA.

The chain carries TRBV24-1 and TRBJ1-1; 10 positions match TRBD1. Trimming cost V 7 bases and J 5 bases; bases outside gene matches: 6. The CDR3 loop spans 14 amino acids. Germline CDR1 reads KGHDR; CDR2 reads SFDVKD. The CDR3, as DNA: TGTGCCACCAGGGAGGGACAGGGGCGGACTGAAGCTTTCTTT. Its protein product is CATREGQGRTEAFF.

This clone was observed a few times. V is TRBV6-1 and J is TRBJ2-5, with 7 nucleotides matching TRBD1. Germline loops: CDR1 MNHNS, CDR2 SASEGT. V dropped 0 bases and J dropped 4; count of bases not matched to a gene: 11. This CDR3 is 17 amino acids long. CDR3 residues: CASSEARGEGAAETQYF. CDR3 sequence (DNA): TGTGCCAGCAGTGAAGCGCGTGGTGAGGGGGCCGCAGAGACCCAGTACTTC.

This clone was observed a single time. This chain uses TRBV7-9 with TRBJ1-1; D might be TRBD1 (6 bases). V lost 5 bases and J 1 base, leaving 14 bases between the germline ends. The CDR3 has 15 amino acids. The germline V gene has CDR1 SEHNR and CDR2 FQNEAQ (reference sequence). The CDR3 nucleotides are TGTGCCAGCAGCCCCCGGGGGACAACGAACACTGAAGCTTTCTTT. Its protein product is CASSPRGTTNTEAFF.

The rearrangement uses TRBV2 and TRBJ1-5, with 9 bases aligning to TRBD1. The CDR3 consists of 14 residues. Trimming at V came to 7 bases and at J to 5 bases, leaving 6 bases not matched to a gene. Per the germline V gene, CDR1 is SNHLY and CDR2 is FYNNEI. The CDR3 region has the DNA TGTGCCAGCAAAGGACAGGGGAATTATCAGCCCCAGCATTTT. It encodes CASKGQGNYQPQHF.

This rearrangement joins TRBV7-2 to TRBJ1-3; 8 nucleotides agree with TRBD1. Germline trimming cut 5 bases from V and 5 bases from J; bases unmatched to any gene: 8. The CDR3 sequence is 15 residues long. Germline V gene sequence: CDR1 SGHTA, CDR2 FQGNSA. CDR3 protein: CASSTYGQGRNTIYF. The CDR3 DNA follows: TGTGCCAGCAGCACCTACGGACAGGGAAGAAACACCATATATTTT.

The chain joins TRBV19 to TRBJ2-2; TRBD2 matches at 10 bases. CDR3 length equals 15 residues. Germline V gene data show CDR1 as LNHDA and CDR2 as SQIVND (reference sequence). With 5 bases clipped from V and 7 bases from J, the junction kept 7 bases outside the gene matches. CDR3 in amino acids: CASSSWTSGLGELFF. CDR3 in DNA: TGTGCCAGTAGTTCCTGGACTAGCGGCCTCGGGGAGCTGTTTTTT.

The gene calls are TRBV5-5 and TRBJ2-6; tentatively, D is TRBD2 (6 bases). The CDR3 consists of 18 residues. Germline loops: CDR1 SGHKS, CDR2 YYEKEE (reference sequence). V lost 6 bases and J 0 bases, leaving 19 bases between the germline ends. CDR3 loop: CASTWLGGPYSGANVLTF. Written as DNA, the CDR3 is TGTGCCAGCACCTGGCTGGGGGGACCTTACTCTGGGGCCAACGTCCTGACTTTC.

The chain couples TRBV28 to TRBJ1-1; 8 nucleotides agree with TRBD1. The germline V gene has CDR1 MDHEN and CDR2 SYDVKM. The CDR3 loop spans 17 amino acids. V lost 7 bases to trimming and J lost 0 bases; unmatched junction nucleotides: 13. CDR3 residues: CASIQGGQASLNTEAFF. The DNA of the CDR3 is TGTGCCAGCATCCAGGGGGGACAGGCATCATTGAACACTGAAGCTTTCTTT.

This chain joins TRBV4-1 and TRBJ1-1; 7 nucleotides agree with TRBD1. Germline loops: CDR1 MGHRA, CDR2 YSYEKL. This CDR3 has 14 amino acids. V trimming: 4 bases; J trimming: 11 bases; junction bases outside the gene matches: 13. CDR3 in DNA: TGCGCCAGCAGCCGTCCCGACAGGGCGAAAGGGGCTTTCTTT. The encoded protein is CASSRPDRAKGAFF.

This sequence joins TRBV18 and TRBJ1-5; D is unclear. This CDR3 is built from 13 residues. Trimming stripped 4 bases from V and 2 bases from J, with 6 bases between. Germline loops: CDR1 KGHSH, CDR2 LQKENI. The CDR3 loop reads CASSREGNQPQHF. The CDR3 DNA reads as TGTGCCAGCTCACGCGAGGGCAATCAGCCCCAGCATTTT.

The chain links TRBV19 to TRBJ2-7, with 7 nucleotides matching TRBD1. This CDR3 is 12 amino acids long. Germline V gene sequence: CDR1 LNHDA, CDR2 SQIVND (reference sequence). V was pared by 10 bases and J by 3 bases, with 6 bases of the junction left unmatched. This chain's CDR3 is CATSGTVYEQYF. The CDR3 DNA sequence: TGTGCCACATCCGGGACAGTCTACGAGCAGTACTTC.

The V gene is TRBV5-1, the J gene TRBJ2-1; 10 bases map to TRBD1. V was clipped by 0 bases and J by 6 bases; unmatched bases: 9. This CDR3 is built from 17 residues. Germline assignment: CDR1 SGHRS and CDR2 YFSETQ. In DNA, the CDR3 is TGCGCCAGCAGCTTGGGTACCCGAGGGACAGGGGTCAATGAGCAGTTCTTC. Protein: CASSLGTRGTGVNEQFF.

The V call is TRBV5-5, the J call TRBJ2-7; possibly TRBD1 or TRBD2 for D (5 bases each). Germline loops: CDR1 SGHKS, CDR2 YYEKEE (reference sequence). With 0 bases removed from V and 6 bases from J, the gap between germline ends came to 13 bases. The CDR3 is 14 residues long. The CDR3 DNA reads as TGTGCCAGCAGCTTGGCTGGGGTTGGGGGCGAGCAGTACTTC. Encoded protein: CASSLAGVGGEQYF.

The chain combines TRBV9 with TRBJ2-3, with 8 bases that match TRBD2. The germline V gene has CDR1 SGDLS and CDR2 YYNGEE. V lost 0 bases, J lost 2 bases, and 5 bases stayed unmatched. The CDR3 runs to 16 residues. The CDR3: CASSVVAGGHTDTQYF. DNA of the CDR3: TGTGCCAGCAGCGTAGTGGCGGGGGGACACACAGATACGCAGTATTTT.